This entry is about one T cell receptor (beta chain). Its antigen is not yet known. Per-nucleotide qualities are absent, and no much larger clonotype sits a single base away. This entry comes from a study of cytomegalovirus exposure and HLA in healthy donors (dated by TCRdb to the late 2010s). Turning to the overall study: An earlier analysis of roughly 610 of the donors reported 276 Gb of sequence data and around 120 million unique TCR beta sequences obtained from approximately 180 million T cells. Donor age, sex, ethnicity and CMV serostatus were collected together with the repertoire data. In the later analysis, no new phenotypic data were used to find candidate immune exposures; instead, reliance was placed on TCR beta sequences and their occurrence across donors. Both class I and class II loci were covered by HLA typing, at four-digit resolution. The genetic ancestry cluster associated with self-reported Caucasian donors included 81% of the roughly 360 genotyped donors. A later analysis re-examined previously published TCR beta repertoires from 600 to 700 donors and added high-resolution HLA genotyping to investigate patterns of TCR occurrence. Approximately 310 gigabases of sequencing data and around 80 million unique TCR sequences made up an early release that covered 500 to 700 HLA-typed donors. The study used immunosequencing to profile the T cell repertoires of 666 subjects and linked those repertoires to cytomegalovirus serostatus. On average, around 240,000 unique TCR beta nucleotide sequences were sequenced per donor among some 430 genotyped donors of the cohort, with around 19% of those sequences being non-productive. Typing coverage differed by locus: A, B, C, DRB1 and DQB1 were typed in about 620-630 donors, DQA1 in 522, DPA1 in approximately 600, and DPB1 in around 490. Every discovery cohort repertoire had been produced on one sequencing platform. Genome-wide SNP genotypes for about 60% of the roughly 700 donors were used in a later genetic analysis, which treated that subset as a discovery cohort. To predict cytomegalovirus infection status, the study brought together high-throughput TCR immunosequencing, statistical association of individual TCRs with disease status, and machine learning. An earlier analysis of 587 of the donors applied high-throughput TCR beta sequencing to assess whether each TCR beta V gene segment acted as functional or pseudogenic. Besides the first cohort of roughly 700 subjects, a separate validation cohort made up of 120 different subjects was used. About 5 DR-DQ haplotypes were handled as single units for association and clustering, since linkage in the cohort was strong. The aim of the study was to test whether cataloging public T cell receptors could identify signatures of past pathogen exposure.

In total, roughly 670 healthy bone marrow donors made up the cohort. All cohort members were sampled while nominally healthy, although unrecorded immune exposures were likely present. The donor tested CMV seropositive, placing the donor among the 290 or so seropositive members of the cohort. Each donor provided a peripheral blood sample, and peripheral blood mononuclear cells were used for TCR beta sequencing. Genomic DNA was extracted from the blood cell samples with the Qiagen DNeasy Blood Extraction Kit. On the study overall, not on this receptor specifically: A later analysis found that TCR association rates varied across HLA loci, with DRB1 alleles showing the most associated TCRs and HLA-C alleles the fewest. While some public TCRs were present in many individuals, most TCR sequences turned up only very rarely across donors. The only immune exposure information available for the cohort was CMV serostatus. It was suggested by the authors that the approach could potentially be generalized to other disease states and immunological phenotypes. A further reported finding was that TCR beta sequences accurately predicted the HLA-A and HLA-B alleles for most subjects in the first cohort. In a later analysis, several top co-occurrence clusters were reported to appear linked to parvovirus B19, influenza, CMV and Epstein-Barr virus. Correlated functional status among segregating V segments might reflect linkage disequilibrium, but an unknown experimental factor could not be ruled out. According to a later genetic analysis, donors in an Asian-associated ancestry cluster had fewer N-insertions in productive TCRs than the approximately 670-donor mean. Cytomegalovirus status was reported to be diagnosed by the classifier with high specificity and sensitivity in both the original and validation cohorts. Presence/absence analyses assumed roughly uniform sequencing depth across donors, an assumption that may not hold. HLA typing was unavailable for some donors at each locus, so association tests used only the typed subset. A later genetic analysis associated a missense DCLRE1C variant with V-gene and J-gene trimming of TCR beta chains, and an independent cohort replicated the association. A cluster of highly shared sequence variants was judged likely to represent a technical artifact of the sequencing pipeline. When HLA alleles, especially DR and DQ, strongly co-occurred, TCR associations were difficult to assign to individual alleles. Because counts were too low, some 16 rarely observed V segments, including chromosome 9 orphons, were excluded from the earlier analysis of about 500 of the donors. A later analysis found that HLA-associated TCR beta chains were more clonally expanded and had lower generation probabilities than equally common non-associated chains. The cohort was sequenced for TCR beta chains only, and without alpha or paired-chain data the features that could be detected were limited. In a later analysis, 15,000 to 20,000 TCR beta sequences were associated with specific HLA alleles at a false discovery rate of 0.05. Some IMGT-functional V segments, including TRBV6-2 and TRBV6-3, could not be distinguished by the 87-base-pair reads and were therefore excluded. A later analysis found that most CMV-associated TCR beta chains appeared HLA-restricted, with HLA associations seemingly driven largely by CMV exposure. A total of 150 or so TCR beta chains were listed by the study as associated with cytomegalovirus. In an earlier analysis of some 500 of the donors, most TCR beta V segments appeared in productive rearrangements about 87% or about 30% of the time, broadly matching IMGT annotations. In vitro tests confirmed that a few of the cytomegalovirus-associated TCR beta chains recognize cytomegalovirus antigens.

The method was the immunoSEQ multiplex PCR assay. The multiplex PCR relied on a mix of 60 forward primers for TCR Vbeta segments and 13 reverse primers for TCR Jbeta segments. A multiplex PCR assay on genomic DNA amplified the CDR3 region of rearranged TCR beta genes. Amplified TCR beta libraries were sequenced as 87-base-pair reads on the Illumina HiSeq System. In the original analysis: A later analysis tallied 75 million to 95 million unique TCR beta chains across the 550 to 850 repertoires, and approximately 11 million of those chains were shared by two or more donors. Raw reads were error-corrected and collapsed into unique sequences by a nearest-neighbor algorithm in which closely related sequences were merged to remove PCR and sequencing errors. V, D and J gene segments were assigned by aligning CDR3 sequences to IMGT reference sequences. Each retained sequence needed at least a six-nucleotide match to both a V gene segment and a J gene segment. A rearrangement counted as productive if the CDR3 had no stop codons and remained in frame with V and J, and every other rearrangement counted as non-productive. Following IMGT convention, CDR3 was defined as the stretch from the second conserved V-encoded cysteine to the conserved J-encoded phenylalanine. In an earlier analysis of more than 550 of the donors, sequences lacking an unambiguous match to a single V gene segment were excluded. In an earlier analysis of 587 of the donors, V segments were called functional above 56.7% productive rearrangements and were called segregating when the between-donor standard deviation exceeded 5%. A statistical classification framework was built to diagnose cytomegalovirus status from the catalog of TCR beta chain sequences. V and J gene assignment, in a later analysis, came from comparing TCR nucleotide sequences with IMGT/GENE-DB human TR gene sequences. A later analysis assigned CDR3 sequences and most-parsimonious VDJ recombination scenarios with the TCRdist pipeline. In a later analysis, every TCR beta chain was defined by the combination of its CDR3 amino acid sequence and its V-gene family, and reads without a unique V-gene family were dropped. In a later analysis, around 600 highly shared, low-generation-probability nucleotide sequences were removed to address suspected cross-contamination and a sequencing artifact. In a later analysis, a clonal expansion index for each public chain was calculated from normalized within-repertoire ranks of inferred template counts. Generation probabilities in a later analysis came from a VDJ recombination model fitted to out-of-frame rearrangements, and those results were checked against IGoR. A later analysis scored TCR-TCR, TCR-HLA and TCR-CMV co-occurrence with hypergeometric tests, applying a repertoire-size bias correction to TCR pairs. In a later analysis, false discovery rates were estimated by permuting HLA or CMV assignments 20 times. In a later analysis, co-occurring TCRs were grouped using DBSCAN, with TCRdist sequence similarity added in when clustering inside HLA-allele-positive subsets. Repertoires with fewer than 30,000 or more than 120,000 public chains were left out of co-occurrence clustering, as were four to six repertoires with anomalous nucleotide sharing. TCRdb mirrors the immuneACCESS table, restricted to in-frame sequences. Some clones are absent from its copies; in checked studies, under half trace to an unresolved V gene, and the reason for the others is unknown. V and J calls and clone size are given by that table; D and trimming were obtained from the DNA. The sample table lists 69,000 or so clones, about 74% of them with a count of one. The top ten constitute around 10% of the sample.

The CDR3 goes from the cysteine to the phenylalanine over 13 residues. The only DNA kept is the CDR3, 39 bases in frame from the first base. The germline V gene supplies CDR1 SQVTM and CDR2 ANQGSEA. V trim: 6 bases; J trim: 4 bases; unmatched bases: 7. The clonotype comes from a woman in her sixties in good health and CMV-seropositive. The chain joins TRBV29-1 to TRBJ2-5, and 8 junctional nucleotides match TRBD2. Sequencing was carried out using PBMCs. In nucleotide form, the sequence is TGCAGCGTGCGGACTAGCTTGGCAGAGACCCAGTACTTC. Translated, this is CSVRTSLAETQYF.